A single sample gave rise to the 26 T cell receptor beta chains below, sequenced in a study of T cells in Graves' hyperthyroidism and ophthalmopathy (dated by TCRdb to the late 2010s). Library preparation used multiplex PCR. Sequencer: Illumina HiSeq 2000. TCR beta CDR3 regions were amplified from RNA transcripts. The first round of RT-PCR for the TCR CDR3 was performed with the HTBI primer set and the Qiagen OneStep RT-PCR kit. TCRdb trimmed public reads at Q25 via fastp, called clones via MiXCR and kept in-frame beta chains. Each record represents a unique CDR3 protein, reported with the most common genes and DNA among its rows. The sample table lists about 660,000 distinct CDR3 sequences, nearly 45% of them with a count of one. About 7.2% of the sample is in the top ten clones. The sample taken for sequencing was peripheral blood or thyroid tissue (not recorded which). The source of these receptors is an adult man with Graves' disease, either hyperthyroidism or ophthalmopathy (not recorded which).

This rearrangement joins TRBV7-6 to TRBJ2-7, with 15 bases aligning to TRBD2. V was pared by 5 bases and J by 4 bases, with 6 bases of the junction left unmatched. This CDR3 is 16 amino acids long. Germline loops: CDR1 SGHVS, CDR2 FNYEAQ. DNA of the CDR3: TGTGCCAGCAGCCGGGCGGGACTAGCGGGAGGATACGAGCAGTACTTC. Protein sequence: CASSRAGLAGGYEQYF.

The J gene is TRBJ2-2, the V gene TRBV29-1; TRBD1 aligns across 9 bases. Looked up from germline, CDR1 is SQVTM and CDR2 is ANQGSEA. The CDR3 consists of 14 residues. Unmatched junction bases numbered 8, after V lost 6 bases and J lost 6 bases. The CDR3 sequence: CSVGTGQDSGELFF. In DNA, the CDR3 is TGCAGCGTCGGGACAGGGCAAGACTCCGGGGAGCTGTTTTTT.

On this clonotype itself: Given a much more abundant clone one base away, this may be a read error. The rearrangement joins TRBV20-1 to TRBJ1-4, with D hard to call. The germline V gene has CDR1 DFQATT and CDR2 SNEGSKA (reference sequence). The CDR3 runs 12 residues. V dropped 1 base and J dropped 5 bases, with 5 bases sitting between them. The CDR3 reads CSARVLNEKLFF. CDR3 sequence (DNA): TGCAGTGCTAGAGTGCTGAATGAAAAACTGTTTTTT.

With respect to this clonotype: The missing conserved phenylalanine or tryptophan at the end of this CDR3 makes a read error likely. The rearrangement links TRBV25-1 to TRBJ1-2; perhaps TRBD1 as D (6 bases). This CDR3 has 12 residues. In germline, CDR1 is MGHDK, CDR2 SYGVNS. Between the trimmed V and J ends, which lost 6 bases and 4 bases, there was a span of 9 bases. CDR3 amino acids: CASRTGGYGYTL. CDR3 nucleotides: TGTGCCAGCAGGACAGGCGGCTATGGCTACACCCTC.

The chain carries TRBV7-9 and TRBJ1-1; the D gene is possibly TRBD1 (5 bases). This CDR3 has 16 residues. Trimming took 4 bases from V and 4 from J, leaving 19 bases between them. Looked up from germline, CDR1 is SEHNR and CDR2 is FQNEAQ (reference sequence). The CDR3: CASSYMAGTQGTEAFF. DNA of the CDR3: TGTGCCAGCAGCTATATGGCGGGGACTCAAGGCACTGAAGCTTTCTTT.

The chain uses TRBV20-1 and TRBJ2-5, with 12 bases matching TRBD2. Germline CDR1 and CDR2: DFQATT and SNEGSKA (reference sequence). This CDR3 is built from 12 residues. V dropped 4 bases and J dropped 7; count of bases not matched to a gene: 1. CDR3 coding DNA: TGCAGTGCTACTAGCGGGAGGGGGACCCAGTACTTC. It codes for CSATSGRGTQYF.

This CDR3 is CSARTGIGNTIYF. CDR3 coding DNA: TGCAGCGCCCGGACAGGGATTGGAAACACCATATATTTT. The chain joins TRBV29-1 to TRBJ1-3, with 8 bases aligning to TRBD1. CDR1 and CDR2 (germline): SQVTM, ANQGSEA. The ends lost 7 bases at V and 3 bases at J; junction bases unmatched: 5. CDR3 length: 13 amino acids.

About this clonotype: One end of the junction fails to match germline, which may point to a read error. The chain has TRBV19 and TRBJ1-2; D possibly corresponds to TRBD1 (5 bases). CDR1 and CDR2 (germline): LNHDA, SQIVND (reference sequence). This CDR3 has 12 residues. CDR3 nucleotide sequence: TGTGCTAGTAAGACAGTCAACTATGGCTACACCTTC. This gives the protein CASKTVNYGYTF.

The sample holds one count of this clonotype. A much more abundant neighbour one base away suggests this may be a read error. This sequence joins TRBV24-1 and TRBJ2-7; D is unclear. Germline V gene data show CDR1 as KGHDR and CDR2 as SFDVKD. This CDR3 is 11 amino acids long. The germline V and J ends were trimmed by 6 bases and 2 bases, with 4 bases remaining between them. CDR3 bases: TGTGCCACCAGTCCCCCCTACGAGCAGTACTTC. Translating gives CATSPPYEQYF.

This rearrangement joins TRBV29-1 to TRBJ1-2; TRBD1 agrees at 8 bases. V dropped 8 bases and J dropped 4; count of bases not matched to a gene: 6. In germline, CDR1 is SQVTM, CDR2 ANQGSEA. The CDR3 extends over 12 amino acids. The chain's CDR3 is CSRTTGVYGYTF. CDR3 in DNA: TGCAGCAGGACGACAGGGGTCTATGGCTACACCTTC.

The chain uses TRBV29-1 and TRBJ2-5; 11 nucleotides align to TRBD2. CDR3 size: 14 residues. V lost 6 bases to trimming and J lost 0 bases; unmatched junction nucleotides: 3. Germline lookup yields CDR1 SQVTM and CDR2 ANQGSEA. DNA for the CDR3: TGCAGCGTAGCTAGCGGGAGGTACCAAGAGACCCAGTACTTC. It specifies CSVASGRYQETQYF. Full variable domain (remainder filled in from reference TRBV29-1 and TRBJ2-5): SAVISQKPSRDICQRGTSLTIQCQVDSQVTMMFWYRQQPGQSLTLIATANQGSEATYESGFVIDKFPISRPNLTFSTLTVSNMSPEDSSIYLCSVASGRYQETQYFGPGTRLLVL.

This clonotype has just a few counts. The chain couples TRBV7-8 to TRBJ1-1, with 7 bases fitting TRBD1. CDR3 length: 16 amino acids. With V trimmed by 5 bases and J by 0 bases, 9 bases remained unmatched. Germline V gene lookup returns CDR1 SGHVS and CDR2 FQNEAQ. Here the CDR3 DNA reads TGTGCCAGCAGCCGGGACAGTACCCGATTGAACACTGAAGCTTTCTTT. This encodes CASSRDSTRLNTEAFF.

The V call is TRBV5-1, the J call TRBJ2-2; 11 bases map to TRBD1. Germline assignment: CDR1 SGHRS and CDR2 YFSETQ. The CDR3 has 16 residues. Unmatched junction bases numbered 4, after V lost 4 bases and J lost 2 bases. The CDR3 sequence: CASSKGTGGNTGELFF. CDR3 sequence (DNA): TGCGCCAGCAGCAAAGGGACAGGGGGAAACACCGGGGAGCTGTTTTTT.

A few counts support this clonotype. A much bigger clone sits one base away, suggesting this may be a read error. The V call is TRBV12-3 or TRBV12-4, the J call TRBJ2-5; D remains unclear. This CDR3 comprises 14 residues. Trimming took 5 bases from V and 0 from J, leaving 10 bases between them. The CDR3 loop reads CASSESKDQETQYF. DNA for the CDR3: TGTGCCAGCAGTGAGTCGAAGGACCAAGAGACCCAGTACTTC.

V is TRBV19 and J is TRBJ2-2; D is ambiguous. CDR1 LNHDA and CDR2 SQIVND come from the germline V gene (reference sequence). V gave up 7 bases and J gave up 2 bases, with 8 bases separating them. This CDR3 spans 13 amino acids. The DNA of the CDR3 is TGTGCCAGTACTACCAAAAACACCGGGGAGCTGTTTTTT. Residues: CASTTKNTGELFF.

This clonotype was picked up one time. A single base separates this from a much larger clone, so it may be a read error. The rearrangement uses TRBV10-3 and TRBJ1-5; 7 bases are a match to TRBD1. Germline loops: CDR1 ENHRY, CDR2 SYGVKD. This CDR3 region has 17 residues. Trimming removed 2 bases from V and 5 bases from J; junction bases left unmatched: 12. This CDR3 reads CAISEAINRGKDQPQHF. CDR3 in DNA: TGTGCCATCAGTGAGGCGATCAACAGGGGAAAGGATCAGCCCCAGCATTTT.

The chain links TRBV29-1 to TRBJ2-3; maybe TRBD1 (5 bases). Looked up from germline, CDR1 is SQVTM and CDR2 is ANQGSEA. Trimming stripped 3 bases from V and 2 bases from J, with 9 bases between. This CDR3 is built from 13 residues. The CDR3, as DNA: TGCAGCGTTGAGCCAGGACACACAGATACGCAGTATTTT. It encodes CSVEPGHTDTQYF.

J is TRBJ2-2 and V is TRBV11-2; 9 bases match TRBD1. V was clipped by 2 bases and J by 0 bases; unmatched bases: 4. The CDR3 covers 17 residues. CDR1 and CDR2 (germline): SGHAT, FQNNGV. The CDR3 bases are TGTGCCAGCAGCTTAACCCGGACAGGGGCGAACACCGGGGAGCTGTTTTTT. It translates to CASSLTRTGANTGELFF.

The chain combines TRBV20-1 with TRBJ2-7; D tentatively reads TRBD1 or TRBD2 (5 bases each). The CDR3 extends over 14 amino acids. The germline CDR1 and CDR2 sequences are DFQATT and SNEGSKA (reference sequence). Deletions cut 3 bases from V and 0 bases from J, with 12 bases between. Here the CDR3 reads CSASRGAVSYEQYF. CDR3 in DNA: TGCAGTGCTAGTAGAGGGGCTGTCTCCTACGAGCAGTACTTC.

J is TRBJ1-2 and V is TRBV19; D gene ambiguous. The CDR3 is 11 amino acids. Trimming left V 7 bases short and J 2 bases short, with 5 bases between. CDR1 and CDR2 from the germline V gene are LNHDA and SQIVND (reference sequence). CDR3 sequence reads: CASTSNYGYTF. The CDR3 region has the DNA TGTGCCAGTACCTCAAACTATGGCTACACCTTC.

The CDR3 region is CATSRGAWVAEATGELFF. DNA of the CDR3: TGTGCCACCAGCAGAGGGGCTTGGGTGGCGGAGGCCACCGGGGAGCTGTTTTTT. This chain joins TRBV15 and TRBJ2-2, with D perhaps matching TRBD2 (5 bases). The ends were cut back, 1 base at V and 4 bases at J, with 19 bases in the middle. CDR1 is LNHNV and CDR2 is YYDKDF in the germline V gene (reference sequence). The length of the CDR3 is 18 residues.

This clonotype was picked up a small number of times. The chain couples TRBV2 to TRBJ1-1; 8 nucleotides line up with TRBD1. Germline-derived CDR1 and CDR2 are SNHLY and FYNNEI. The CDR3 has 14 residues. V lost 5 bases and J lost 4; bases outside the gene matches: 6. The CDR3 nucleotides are TGTGCCAGCAGTTTCTCGACAGGGGCCACTGAAGCTTTCTTT. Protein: CASSFSTGATEAFF. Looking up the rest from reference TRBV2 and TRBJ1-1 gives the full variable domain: EPEVTQTPSHQVTQMGQEVILRCVPISNHLYFYWYRQILGQKVEFLVSFYNNEISEKSEIFDDQFSVERPDGSNFTLKIRSTKLEDSAMYFCASSFSTGATEAFFGQGTRLTVV.

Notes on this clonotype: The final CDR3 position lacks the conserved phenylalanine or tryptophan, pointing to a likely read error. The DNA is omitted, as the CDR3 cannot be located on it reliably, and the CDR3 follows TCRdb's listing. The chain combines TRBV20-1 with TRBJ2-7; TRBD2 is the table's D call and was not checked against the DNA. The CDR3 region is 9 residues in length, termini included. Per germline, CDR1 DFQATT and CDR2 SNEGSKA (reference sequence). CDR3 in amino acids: CSASSVGLA.

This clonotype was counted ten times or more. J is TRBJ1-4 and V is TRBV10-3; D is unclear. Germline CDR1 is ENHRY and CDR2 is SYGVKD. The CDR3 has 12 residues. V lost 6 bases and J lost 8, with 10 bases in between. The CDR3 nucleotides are TGTGCCATCAGCAAGGAGAGGGAAAAACTGTTTTTT. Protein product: CAISKEREKLFF.

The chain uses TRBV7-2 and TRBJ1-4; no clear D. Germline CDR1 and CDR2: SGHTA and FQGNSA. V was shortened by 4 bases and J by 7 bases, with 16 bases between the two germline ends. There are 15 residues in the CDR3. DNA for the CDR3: TGTGCCAGCAGCTCCCTGGGCGGCGGGAGTGAAAAACTGTTTTTT. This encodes CASSSLGGGSEKLFF.

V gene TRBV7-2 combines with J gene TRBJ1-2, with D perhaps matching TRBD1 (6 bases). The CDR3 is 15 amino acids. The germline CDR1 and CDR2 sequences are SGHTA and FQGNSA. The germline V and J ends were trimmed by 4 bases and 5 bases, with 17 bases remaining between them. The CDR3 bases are TGTGCCAGCAGCTCGCGGGCCGGGACACCTTATGGCTACACCTTC. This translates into CASSSRAGTPYGYTF.